This T cell receptor beta chain was identified during a study of T-cell memory formation after mild COVID-19. The CDR3 spans 14 residues. Germline-derived CDR1 and CDR2 are SEHNR and FQNEAQ (reference sequence). V gave up 8 bases and J gave up 2 bases; unmatched junction bases: 5. Study findings and constraints: Clones contracting across day 15 to 85 had a balanced CD4/CD8 profile; later expanding clones leaned CD4+.

This clonotype was detected a few times. What it binds is unknown. TCRdb reprocessed the 5' RACE reads via MiXCR and lists one record per CDR3 protein. The sample comprises about 350,000 distinct CDR3 sequences, 25% to 30% of which are singletons, and 13% rests with the top ten. The rearrangement joins TRBV7-9 to TRBJ2-1; 8 nucleotides line up with TRBD2. The sample was PBMCs or a T cell subset sorted from them (not recorded which). This sequence originates from an adult woman who had mild COVID-19 (a few samples of this study predate the infection). Cell type and time point are not known. The chain's CDR3 is CASRVAGTYNEQFF. The CDR3, as DNA: TGTGCCAGCCGCGTAGCGGGGACCTACAATGAGCAGTTCTTC.